The clone carrying this TCR beta chain was counted at least ten times. No antigen is known for it. This entry is derived from a study of naive and memory T cell subsets. Broader study findings: In naive cells, over 85% of TCR sequences were seen only once. There was no ground truth to check naive and memory subset results.

The beta constant-region primer was an equimolar mix of two oligonucleotides covering TRBC1 and TRBC2. TCRdb used MiXCR to reprocess the UMI-ligation and nested PCR reads, holding one entry per CDR3 protein. The sample contains 75,000 to 85,000 distinct CDR3 sequences, under 15% of which appear only once. The CDR3 sequence is 16 residues long. Between the trimmed V and J ends, which lost 5 bases and 3 bases, there was a span of 17 bases. Germline loops: CDR1 MNHNS, CDR2 SASEGT. The TCR comes from a human donor in good health. V usage is TRBV6-1 and J usage is TRBJ2-1; unclear D gene. Sequences were obtained from central memory CD4+ T cells from blood. In nucleotides, the CDR3 is TGTGCCAGCAGTCCCGGAGTTCTCCCCTTCTACAATGAGCAGTTCTTC. Amino acid sequence: CASSPGVLPFYNEQFF.